These 26 T cell receptor beta chains came from one sample sequenced in a study of T cells in Graves' hyperthyroidism and ophthalmopathy (dated by TCRdb to about 2019). Receptor libraries were prepared by multiplex PCR. Sequencing took place on an Illumina HiSeq 2000. TCR beta CDR3 regions were amplified from RNA transcripts. The TCR CDR3 was subjected to a first round of RT-PCR using the HTBI primer set and the Qiagen OneStep RT-PCR kit. TCRdb applied fastp at Q25 and MiXCR to the public reads, then kept only in-frame beta chains. Here each entry gathers all rows of one CDR3 protein and keeps the most common genes and DNA. Present in this sample are some 350,000 distinct CDR3 sequences, just under 25% of which were seen just once. In total, the top ten clones hold more than 60% of the sample. The sample taken for sequencing was blood. All receptors derive from a man between 50 and 59 years old with Graves' hyperthyroidism.

This clonotype was counted many times. The chain carries TRBV12-3 or TRBV12-4 and TRBJ2-7, with D possibly TRBD2 on 6 matching bases. The CDR3 has 14 amino acids. V lost 6 bases and J lost 0, with 12 bases in between. CDR3 nucleotide sequence: TGTGCCAGCAGGGCGGGACCCAGCTCCTACGAGCAGTACTTC. Its translation: CASRAGPSSYEQYF.

This clonotype came up many times. The chain has TRBV7-3 and TRBJ2-1, with 10 bases matching TRBD2. The CDR3 consists of 14 residues. Trimming cost V 1 base and J 9 bases; bases outside gene matches: 3. CDR1 SGHTA and CDR2 FQGTGA come from the germline V gene. This chain's CDR3 is CASSLNSGRGEQFF. CDR3 bases: TGTGCCAGCAGCTTAAACAGCGGGAGGGGTGAGCAGTTCTTC.

The CDR3 sequence is CSAARGWEAYEQYF. CDR3 nucleotides: TGCAGTGCCGCCCGGGGATGGGAGGCCTACGAGCAGTACTTC. The chain carries TRBV20-1 and TRBJ2-7; a possible D gene is TRBD2 (6 bases). The CDR3 is 14 residues long. CDR1 is DFQATT, CDR2 SNEGSKA, per germline (reference sequence). The V and J ends lost 6 bases and 2 bases respectively, with 17 bases between them.

This clonotype showed up many times. The chain carries TRBV20-1 and TRBJ2-1; tentative D call: TRBD2 (6 bases). CDR1 is DFQATT and CDR2 is SNEGSKA in the germline V gene (reference sequence). The CDR3 runs to 12 residues. V was clipped by 3 bases and J by 8 bases, with 11 bases between them. The CDR3 sequence: CSASPGADEQFF. The CDR3 DNA sequence: TGCAGTGCTAGTCCGGGAGCCGATGAGCAGTTCTTC.

Comments on this clonotype: This may be a read error: a much more frequent sequence differs by one nucleotide. This chain links TRBV28 with TRBJ1-5; unclear D gene. Per germline, CDR1 MDHEN and CDR2 SYDVKM. CDR3 length equals 14 residues. V lost 6 bases, J lost 5 bases, and 14 bases lay in between. CDR3 DNA: TGTGCCAGCAGCTACGGACGGAGGGATCAGCCCCAGCATTTT. Encoded protein: CASSYGRRDQPQHF.

This clonotype was seen a handful of times. This sequence joins TRBV7-9 and TRBJ2-7, with D possibly being TRBD2 (7 bases). From germline, CDR1 is SEHNR and CDR2 FQNEAQ (reference sequence). The V end lost 6 bases, the J end lost 6 bases, and 12 bases lay between the germline ends. CDR3 size: 12 residues. CDR3 protein: CASSYGGREQYF. CDR3 sequence (DNA): TGTGCCAGCAGTTACGGGGGGCGCGAGCAGTACTTC.

This clonotype was found a few times. The rearrangement links TRBV5-1 to TRBJ2-3; 7 bases align to TRBD1. V shed 5 bases, J shed 6 bases, and the junction held 15 bases outside the gene matches. The CDR3 is 16 residues long. Germline assignment: CDR1 SGHRS and CDR2 YFSETQ. The CDR3 region is CASSHVRGRWLDTQYF. Written as DNA, the CDR3 is TGCGCCAGCAGTCACGTTAGGGGGCGTTGGCTGGATACGCAGTATTTT.

V gene TRBV19 combines with J gene TRBJ2-1; 10 bases line up with TRBD1. The V and J ends lost 4 bases and 6 bases, in that order; junction bases with no gene match: 15. Germline V gene data show CDR1 as LNHDA and CDR2 as SQIVND (reference sequence). The CDR3 sequence is 18 residues long. The DNA for the CDR3 is TGTGCCAGTAGTACGAGGACAGGGGGGGCGGGGGACCCCAATGAGCAGTTCTTC. It specifies CASSTRTGGAGDPNEQFF.

In its sample, this clonotype was seen a few times. V usage is TRBV5-1 and J usage is TRBJ2-1; the D gene is possibly TRBD2 (5 bases). CDR3 length: 15 amino acids. The V end lost 5 bases, the J end lost 5 bases, and 17 bases lay between the germline ends. The germline gives CDR1 SGHRS, CDR2 YFSETQ. CDR3 region: CASRMRVSEDNEQFF. In DNA form, the CDR3 reads TGCGCCAGCAGGATGAGGGTTAGCGAGGACAATGAGCAGTTCTTC.

There are a few counts of this clonotype. The V gene is TRBV3-1, the J gene TRBJ2-5; 10 bases match TRBD2. From germline, CDR1 is LGHDT and CDR2 YNNKEL (reference sequence). This CDR3 is built from 14 residues. The J segment lost 3 bases and the V segment lost 3 bases, leaving 1 base of the junction unmatched. The CDR3 sequence: CASSQLAGEETQYF. The CDR3 bases are TGTGCCAGCAGCCAGCTAGCGGGGGAAGAGACCCAGTACTTC.

This clonotype has more than one count but fewer than ten. The chain has TRBV19 and TRBJ2-1, with TRBD2 as a possible D gene (5 bases). The V end was cut by 7 bases, the J end by 10 bases, with 11 bases between. Germline lookup yields CDR1 LNHDA and CDR2 SQIVND (reference sequence). The CDR3 loop spans 11 amino acids. CDR3 bases: TGTGCCAGTAACCTAAGGGAGGAGCAGTTCTTC. This codes for CASNLREEQFF.

This clonotype has just a few counts. The CDR3 DNA reads as TGTGCCAGCAGCCCCCTAGGGCTAGCCTACGAGCAGTACTTC. Protein product: CASSPLGLAYEQYF. This chain uses TRBV7-2 with TRBJ2-7, with D hard to call. The V end was cut by 5 bases, the J end by 2 bases, with 13 bases between. The CDR3 spans 14 residues. Germline V lookup: CDR1 SGHTA, CDR2 FQGNSA. Full variable domain (missing parts from reference TRBV7-2 and TRBJ2-7): GAGVSQSPSNKVTEKGKDVELRCDPISGHTALYWYRQSLGQGLEFLIYFQGNSAPDKSGLPSDRFSAERTGGSVSTLTIQRTQQEDSAVYLCASSPLGLAYEQYFGPGTRLTVT.

A word on this clonotype: A read error is possible here, since a much larger clone lies one base away. This rearrangement joins TRBV3-1 to TRBJ1-5; D unclear. The CDR3 has 13 residues. CDR1 and CDR2 from the germline V gene are LGHDT and YNNKEL (reference sequence). Written as DNA, the CDR3 is TGTGCCAGCAGTTCAGGCGGCAATCAGCCCCCGCATTTT. Its translation is CASSSGGNQPPHF.

The chain has TRBV3-1 and TRBJ1-5; 11 bases line up with TRBD1. Germline loops: CDR1 LGHDT, CDR2 YNNKEL (reference sequence). The CDR3 covers 14 residues. V was pared by 5 bases and J by 6 bases, with 3 bases of the junction left unmatched. The CDR3 DNA sequence: TGTGCCAGCAGCAAGGGACAGGGGGTTCAGCCCCAGCATTTT. This translates into CASSKGQGVQPQHF.

The J gene is TRBJ2-2, the V gene TRBV7-2; D perhaps matches TRBD1 (5 bases). This CDR3 comprises 16 residues. V dropped 1 base and J dropped 5 bases, with 14 bases sitting between them. CDR1 and CDR2 from the germline V gene are SGHTA and FQGNSA. The DNA for the CDR3 is TGTGCCAGCAGCTTAGTTCCAGGGCCAACAACCGGGGAGCTGTTTTTT. This codes for CASSLVPGPTTGELFF.

DNA of the CDR3: TGTGCCAGCAGTGAAGTTTGTAGCTCCTACAATGAGCAGTTCTTC. This encodes CASSEVCSSYNEQFF. The rearrangement uses TRBV6-1 and TRBJ2-1, with no clear D. Trimming stripped 1 base from V and 0 bases from J, with 7 bases between. The CDR3 loop spans 15 amino acids. Looked up from germline, CDR1 is MNHNS and CDR2 is SASEGT.

The gene calls are TRBV7-2 and TRBJ2-1; TRBD2 matches at 8 bases. V dropped 1 base and J dropped 6; count of bases not matched to a gene: 5. The CDR3 has 15 amino acids. In germline, CDR1 is SGHTA, CDR2 FQGNSA. The CDR3 spells CASSLELAGLNEQFF. DNA of the CDR3: TGTGCCAGCAGCTTAGAGCTAGCGGGCCTCAATGAGCAGTTCTTC.

In nucleotides, the CDR3 is TGTGCCAGCAGGGCGGGAGCATCGCCCGGGGAGCTGTTTTTT. Translation gives CASRAGASPGELFF. V is TRBV2 and J is TRBJ2-2; 7 bases agree with TRBD2. The trim removed 6 bases at V and 6 bases at J, leaving 7 bases unmatched. Germline assignment: CDR1 SNHLY and CDR2 FYNNEI. This CDR3 is 14 amino acids long.

The V and J genes are TRBV20-1 and TRBJ2-7; 11 nucleotides match TRBD2. The CDR3 runs 15 residues. From germline, CDR1 is DFQATT and CDR2 SNEGSKA (reference sequence). Losses at the gene ends were 5 bases for V and 3 bases for J; bases not matched to a gene: 9. The CDR3 region is CSAAPGLAGNYEQYF. The CDR3 DNA is TGCAGTGCTGCACCTGGACTAGCGGGTAACTACGAGCAGTACTTC.

Of note for this clonotype: Germline is not matched at one junction end, which may reflect a read error. V and J are TRBV4-1 and TRBJ2-2; D gene uncertain. The CDR3 is 15 residues long. Germline V gives CDR1 MGHRA, CDR2 YSYEKL. CDR3 amino acids: CASSKKGVNTGELFF. The CDR3 region has the DNA TGCGCCAGCAGCAAGAAAGGAGTCAACACTGGGGAGCTGTTTTTT.

CDR3 DNA: TGTGCCAGCAGCCAAAGGAGGGACTCCCTGGAGACCCAGTACTTC. This translates into CASSQRRDSLETQYF. The V and J genes are TRBV7-9 and TRBJ2-5, with D perhaps matching TRBD2 (6 bases). This CDR3 region has 15 residues. V was shortened by 5 bases and J by 5 bases, with 18 bases between the two germline ends. In germline, CDR1 is SEHNR, CDR2 FQNEAQ (reference sequence). The full variable domain, completed using reference TRBV7-9 and TRBJ2-5, is DTGVSQNPRHKITKRGQNVTFRCDPISEHNRLYWYRQTLGQGPEFLTYFQNEAQLEKSRLLSDRFSAERPKGSFSTLEIQRTEQGDSAMYLCASSQRRDSLETQYFGPGTRLLVL.

The rearrangement uses TRBV28 and TRBJ2-3; 9 nucleotides match TRBD2. Per germline, CDR1 MDHEN and CDR2 SYDVKM. With 2 bases clipped from V and 4 bases from J, the junction kept 4 bases outside the gene matches. This CDR3 is 15 amino acids long. CDR3 nucleotide sequence: TGTGCCAGCAGTTTACCAGCGGGAGGTTCAGATACGCAGTATTTT. Amino acids: CASSLPAGGSDTQYF.

This clonotype was seen repeatedly, ten times or more. V is TRBV6-2 or TRBV6-3 and J is TRBJ1-1, with 7 bases identical to TRBD1. V shed 6 bases, J shed 6 bases, and the junction held 4 bases outside the gene matches. The CDR3 is 12 residues long. CDR1 is MNHEY, CDR2 SVGEGT, per germline. This chain's CDR3 is CASSLDRAEAFF. The CDR3 region has the DNA TGTGCCAGCAGCCTTGACAGGGCTGAAGCTTTCTTT.

On this clonotype: It is likely a read error, because the conserved phenylalanine at the end of the CDR3 is missing. The CDR3 DNA is TGTGCCAGCAGTAGAACCCAAGGTGTGTGGGAGACCCAGTACTTA. The encoded protein is CASSRTQGVWETQYL. This chain uses TRBV2 with TRBJ2-5, with D hard to call. The V gene's germline CDR1 is SNHLY and CDR2 FYNNEI. Trimming removed 5 bases from V and 5 bases from J, with 18 bases in between. The CDR3 is 15 residues long.

The gene calls are TRBV2 and TRBJ2-6; 8 bases are a match to TRBD1. The V gene's germline CDR1 is SNHLY and CDR2 FYNNEI. The CDR3 has 15 amino acids. Trimming removed 6 bases from V and 2 bases from J; junction bases left unmatched: 3. The CDR3 DNA is TGTGCCAGCAGGAAGACAGGGGCTGGGGCCAACGTCCTGACTTTC. This sequence encodes CASRKTGAGANVLTF.

This clonotype was seen a handful of times. The genes are TRBV15 and TRBJ2-1, with 12 bases aligning to TRBD2. The CDR3 consists of 16 residues. CDR1 and CDR2 from the germline V gene are LNHNV and YYDKDF (reference sequence). Unmatched junction bases numbered 7, after V lost 1 base and J lost 9 bases. For the CDR3, the DNA is TGTGCCACCAGCAGAGGACTAGCGGGAGAATATGGTGAGCAGTTCTTC. The encoded protein is CATSRGLAGEYGEQFF.